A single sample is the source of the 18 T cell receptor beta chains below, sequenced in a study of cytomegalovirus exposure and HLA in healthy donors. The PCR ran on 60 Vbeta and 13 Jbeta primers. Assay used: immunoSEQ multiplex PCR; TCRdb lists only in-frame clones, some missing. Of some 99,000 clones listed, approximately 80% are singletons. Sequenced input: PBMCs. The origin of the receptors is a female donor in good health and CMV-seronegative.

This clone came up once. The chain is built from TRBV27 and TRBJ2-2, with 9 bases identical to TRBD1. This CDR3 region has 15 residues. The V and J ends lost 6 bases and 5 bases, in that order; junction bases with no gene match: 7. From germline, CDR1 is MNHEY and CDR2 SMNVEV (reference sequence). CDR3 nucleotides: TGTGCCAGCAGCCGTACGACAGGGGGAACCGGGGAGCTGTTTTTT. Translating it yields CASSRTTGGTGELFF.

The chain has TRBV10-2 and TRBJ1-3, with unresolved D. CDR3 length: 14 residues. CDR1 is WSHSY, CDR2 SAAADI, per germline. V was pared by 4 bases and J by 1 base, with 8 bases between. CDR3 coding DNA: TGCGCCAGCAGTGTTACAGCTTCTGGAAACACCATATATTTT. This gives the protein CASSVTASGNTIYF.

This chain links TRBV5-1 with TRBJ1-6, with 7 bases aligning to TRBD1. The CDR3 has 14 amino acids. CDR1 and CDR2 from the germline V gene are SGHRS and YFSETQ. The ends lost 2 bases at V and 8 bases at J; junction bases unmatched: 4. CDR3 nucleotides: TGCGCCAGCAGCTTAGACAGGGAGGATTCACCCCTCCACTTT. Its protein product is CASSLDREDSPLHF. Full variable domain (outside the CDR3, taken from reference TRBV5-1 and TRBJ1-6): KAGVTQTPRYLIKTRGQQVTLSCSPISGHRSVSWYQQTPGQGLQFLFEYFSETQRNKGNFPGRFSGRQFSNSRSEMNVSTLELGDSALYLCASSLDREDSPLHFGNGTRLTVT.

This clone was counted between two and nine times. CDR3 residues: CASSVGLAGFTGELFF. The DNA for the CDR3 is TGTGCCAGTAGTGTGGGACTAGCGGGATTTACCGGGGAGCTGTTTTTT. The rearrangement links TRBV19 to TRBJ2-2; TRBD2 matches at 13 bases. The junction had 5 bases not matched to a gene; V was cut back by 5 bases and J by 5 bases. CDR3 length: 16 amino acids. The germline V gene encodes CDR1 LNHDA and CDR2 SQIVND (reference sequence). The whole variable domain, filled in from reference TRBV19 and TRBJ2-2, reads DGGITQSPKYLFRKEGQNVTLSCEQNLNHDAMYWYRQDPGQGLRLIYYSQIVNDFQKGDIAEGYSVSREKKESFPLTVTSAQKNPTAFYLCASSVGLAGFTGELFFGEGSRLTVL.

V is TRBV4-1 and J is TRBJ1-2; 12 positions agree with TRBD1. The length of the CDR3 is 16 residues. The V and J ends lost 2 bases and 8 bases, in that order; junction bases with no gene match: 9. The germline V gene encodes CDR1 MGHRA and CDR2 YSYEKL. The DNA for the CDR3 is TGCGCCAGCAGCCAATCCGAGGGACAGGGGGCGGTGGGCTACACCTTC. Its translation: CASSQSEGQGAVGYTF.

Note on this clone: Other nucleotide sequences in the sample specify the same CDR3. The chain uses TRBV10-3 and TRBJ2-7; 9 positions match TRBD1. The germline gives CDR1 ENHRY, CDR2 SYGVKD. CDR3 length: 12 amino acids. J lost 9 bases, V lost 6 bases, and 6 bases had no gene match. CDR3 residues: CAISQTGGGQYF. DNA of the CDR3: TGTGCCATCAGCCAGACAGGGGGAGGGCAGTACTTC.

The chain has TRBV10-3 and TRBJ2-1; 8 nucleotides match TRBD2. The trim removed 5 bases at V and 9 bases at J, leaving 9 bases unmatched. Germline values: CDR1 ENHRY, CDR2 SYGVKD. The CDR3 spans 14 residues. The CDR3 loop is CAISSQSGSGEQFF. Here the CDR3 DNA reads TGTGCCATCAGTTCACAAAGCGGGAGCGGTGAGCAGTTCTTC.

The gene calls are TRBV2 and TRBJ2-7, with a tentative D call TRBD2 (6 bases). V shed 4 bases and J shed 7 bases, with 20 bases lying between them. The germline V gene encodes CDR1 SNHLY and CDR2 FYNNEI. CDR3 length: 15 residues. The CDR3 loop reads CASSVDRDSPREQYF. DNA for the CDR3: TGTGCCAGCAGTGTCGACCGGGACTCACCTAGGGAGCAGTACTTC.

CDR3 protein: CASSSSDSYEQYF. The CDR3 bases are TGTGCCAGCAGCTCAAGTGACAGCTACGAGCAGTACTTC. The chain is built from TRBV11-3 and TRBJ2-7; TRBD1 is a possible D gene (5 bases). CDR1 SGHNT and CDR2 YENEEA come from the germline V gene. Between the trimmed V and J ends, which lost 4 bases and 3 bases, there was a span of 10 bases. The CDR3 totals 13 residues.

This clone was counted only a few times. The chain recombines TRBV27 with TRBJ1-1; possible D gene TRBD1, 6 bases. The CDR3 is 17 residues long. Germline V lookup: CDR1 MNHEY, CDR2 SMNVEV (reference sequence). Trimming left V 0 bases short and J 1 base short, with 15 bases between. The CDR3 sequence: CASSLSWSGVGNTEAFF. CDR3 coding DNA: TGTGCCAGCAGTTTATCGTGGTCAGGGGTTGGGAACACTGAAGCTTTCTTT.

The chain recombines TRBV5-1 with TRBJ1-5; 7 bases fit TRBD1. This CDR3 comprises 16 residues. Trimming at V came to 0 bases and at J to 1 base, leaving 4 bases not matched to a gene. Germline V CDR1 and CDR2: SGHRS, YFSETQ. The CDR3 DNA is TGCGCCAGCAGCTTGGGAACAGGGGCGAGCAATCAGCCCCAGCATTTT. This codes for CASSLGTGASNQPQHF.

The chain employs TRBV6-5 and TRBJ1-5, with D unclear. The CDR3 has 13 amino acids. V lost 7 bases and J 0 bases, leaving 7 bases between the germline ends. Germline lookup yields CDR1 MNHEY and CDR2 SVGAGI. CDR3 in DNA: TGTGCCAGCACCCGGGATAGCAATCAGCCCCAGCATTTT. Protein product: CASTRDSNQPQHF.

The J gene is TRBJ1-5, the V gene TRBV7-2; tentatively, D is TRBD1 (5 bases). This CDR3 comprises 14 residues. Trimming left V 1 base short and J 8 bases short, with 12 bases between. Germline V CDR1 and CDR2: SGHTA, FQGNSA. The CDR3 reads CASSLERGQKPQHF. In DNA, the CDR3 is TGTGCCAGCAGCTTAGAAAGGGGTCAGAAGCCCCAGCATTTT.

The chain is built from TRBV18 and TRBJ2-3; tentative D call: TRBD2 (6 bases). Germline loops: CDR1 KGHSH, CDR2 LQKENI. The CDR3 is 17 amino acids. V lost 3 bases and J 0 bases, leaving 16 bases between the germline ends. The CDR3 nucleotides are TGTGCCAGCTCACCTTACGGAGGTGGGGGGAGCACAGATACGCAGTATTTT. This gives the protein CASSPYGGGGSTDTQYF.

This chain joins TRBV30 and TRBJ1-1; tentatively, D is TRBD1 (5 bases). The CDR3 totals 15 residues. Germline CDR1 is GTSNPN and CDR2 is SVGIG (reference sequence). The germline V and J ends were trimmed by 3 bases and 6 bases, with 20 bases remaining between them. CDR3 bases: TGTGCCTGGAGACCACCCGGGACTCTTACCCCTGAAGCTTTCTTT. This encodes CAWRPPGTLTPEAFF.

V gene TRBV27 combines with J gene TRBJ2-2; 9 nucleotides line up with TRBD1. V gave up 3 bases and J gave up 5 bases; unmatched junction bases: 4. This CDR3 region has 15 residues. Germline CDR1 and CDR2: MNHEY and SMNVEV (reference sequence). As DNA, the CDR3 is TGTGCCAGCAGTTTGGGGGACAGGGTTACCGGGGAGCTGTTTTTT. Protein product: CASSLGDRVTGELFF.

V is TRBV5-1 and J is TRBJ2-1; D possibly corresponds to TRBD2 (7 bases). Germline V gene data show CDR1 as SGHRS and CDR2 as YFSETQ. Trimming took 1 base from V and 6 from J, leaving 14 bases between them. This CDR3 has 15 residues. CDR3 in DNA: TGCGCCAGCAGCTTGAGGTGGGGGGGGGCCAATGAGCAGTTCTTC. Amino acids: CASSLRWGGANEQFF.

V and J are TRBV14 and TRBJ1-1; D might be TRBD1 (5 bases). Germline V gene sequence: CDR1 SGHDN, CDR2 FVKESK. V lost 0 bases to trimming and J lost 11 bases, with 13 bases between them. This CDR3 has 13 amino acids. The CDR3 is CASSQDRALRAFF. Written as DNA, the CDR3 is TGTGCCAGCAGCCAAGACAGGGCGCTTCGGGCTTTCTTT. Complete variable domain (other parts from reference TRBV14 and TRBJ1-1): EAGVTQFPSHSVIEKGQTVTLRCDPISGHDNLYWYRRVMGKEIKFLLHFVKESKQDESGMPNNRFLAERTGGTYSTLKVQPAELEDSGVYFCASSQDRALRAFFGQGTRLTVV.